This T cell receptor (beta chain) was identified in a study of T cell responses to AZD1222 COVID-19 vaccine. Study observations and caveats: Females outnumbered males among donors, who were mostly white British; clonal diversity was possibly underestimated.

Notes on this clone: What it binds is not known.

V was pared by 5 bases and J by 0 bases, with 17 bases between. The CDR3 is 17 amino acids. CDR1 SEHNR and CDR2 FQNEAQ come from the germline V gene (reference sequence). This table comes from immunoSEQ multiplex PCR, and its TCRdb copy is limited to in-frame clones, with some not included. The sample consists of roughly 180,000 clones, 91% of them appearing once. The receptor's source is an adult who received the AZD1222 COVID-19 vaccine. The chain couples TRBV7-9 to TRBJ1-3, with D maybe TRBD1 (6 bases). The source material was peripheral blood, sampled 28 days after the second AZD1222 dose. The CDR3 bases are TGTGCCAGCAGCCTGCTCGGGACACCGAGCTCTGGAAACACCATATATTTT. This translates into CASSLLGTPSSGNTIYF.